These 25 T cell receptor beta chains were all obtained from the same sample, sequenced in a study of shared clonotypes between healthy human individuals. Clones were sequenced by immunoSEQ multiplex PCR, and TCRdb holds only the in-frame ones, with some missing. The table shows approximately 640,000 clones, with about 78% occurring only once. Sequenced material: memory CD4+ T cells sorted from blood. Subset meaning: CD45RA-negative fraction. The receptors were sampled from a woman younger than 45 in good health.

This chain uses TRBV7-2 with TRBJ2-3; 15 bases fit TRBD2. V lost 4 bases and J lost 6; bases outside the gene matches: 5. Germline V CDR1 and CDR2: SGHTA, FQGNSA. This CDR3 comprises 16 residues. This chain's CDR3 is CASSYYGLAGGDTQYF. The CDR3, as DNA: TGTGCCAGCAGCTACTACGGACTAGCGGGAGGGGATACGCAGTATTTT.

The count of this clone is one. The CDR3 sequence: CASSQAGGDTGELFF. The CDR3 DNA reads TGTGCCAGCTCACAGGCAGGGGGCGACACCGGGGAGCTGTTTTTT. V usage is TRBV18 and J usage is TRBJ2-2; 8 nucleotides align to TRBD1. With 4 bases clipped from V and 3 bases from J, the junction kept 4 bases outside the gene matches. CDR1 and CDR2 (germline): KGHSH, LQKENI. This CDR3 is built from 15 residues.

Concerning this clone: In the same sample, other DNA sequences code for this CDR3. This sequence joins TRBV6-1 and TRBJ2-7, with TRBD1 matching 7 bases. The CDR3 runs to 13 residues. V lost 4 bases, J lost 1 base, and 1 base stayed unmatched. Germline values: CDR1 MNHNS, CDR2 SASEGT. The CDR3 spells CASSGGQSYEQYF. CDR3 bases: TGTGCCAGCAGTGGGGGACAGTCCTACGAGCAGTACTTC.

The chain recombines TRBV29-1 with TRBJ2-3, with D maybe TRBD1 (6 bases). Trimming cost V 4 bases and J 4 bases, with 9 bases left between them. CDR1 and CDR2 (germline): SQVTM, ANQGSEA. The CDR3 has 12 amino acids. Here the CDR3 reads CSVVAGADTQYF. The CDR3, as DNA: TGCAGCGTTGTGGCAGGGGCAGATACGCAGTATTTT.

The rearrangement joins TRBV20-1 to TRBJ1-1; D remains unclear. This CDR3 is 11 amino acids long. V gave up 6 bases and J gave up 5 bases, with 10 bases separating them. CDR1 and CDR2 from the germline V gene are DFQATT and SNEGSKA (reference sequence). Here the CDR3 DNA reads TGCAGTGCCCCGCGGATGACTGAAGCTTTCTTT. Its translation is CSAPRMTEAFF.

To note about this clone: Sequence at one end of the junction differs from germline and may be a read error. The rearrangement joins TRBV6-6 to TRBJ2-5; D may be TRBD2 (6 bases). The CDR3 contains 15 residues. In germline, CDR1 is MNHNY, CDR2 SVGAGI (reference sequence). CDR3 nucleotides: TGTGCCAGCAGACCACTCGGGGATAGCGGCGAGACCCGGTACTTC. Its protein is CASRPLGDSGETRYF.

The genes are TRBV19 and TRBJ1-5, with a tentative D call TRBD1 (6 bases). Germline CDR1 is LNHDA and CDR2 is SQIVND (reference sequence). The CDR3 covers 17 residues. The V gene lost 7 bases and the J gene lost 4 bases, with 23 bases spanning the gap. The CDR3 spells CASMGLSGAWRNQPQHF. The CDR3, as DNA: TGTGCCAGTATGGGGTTGTCGGGGGCGTGGAGAAATCAGCCCCAGCATTTT.

The J gene is TRBJ2-1, the V gene TRBV7-2; unclear D gene. Trimming took 0 bases from V and 6 from J, leaving 9 bases between them. This CDR3 contains 14 residues. Germline V gives CDR1 SGHTA, CDR2 FQGNSA. DNA for the CDR3: TGTGCCAGCAGCTTAGCGCGACGTAGCAATGAGCAGTTCTTC. It is translated as CASSLARRSNEQFF. The full variable domain, with the rest looked up from reference TRBV7-2 and TRBJ2-1, is GAGVSQSPSNKVTEKGKDVELRCDPISGHTALYWYRQSLGQGLEFLIYFQGNSAPDKSGLPSDRFSAERTGGSVSTLTIQRTQQEDSAVYLCASSLARRSNEQFFGPGTRLTVL.

This clone was detected once. The J gene is TRBJ1-5, the V gene TRBV27; the D is unclear. Per the germline V gene, CDR1 is MNHEY and CDR2 is SMNVEV (reference sequence). The CDR3 contains 15 residues. Between the trimmed V and J ends, which lost 2 bases and 0 bases, there was a span of 8 bases. CDR3 coding DNA: TGTGCCAGCAGTTTAGAGGGTTATAGCAATCAGCCCCAGCATTTT. This encodes CASSLEGYSNQPQHF.

This clone came up many times. The rearrangement uses TRBV2 and TRBJ2-5; D gene ambiguous. This CDR3 spans 13 amino acids. The ends were cut back, 0 bases at V and 1 base at J, with 3 bases in the middle. Germline-derived CDR1 and CDR2 are SNHLY and FYNNEI. The CDR3: CASSEAGQETQYF. The CDR3, as DNA: TGTGCCAGCAGTGAAGCGGGCCAAGAGACCCAGTACTTC. Together with reference TRBV2 and TRBJ2-5, the CDR3 gives the full variable domain: EPEVTQTPSHQVTQMGQEVILRCVPISNHLYFYWYRQILGQKVEFLVSFYNNEISEKSEIFDDQFSVERPDGSNFTLKIRSTKLEDSAMYFCASSEAGQETQYFGPGTRLLVL.

This clone was counted at least ten times. The chain couples TRBV28 to TRBJ2-1; perhaps TRBD2 as D (6 bases). CDR1 and CDR2 from the germline V gene are MDHEN and SYDVKM. With 5 bases removed from V and 8 bases from J, the gap between germline ends came to 13 bases. This CDR3 spans 13 amino acids. The CDR3 nucleotides are TGTGCCAGCAGTGGATGGAGGGATGATGAGCAGTTCTTC. This translates into CASSGWRDDEQFF. The full variable domain, completed using reference TRBV28 and TRBJ2-1, is DVKVTQSSRYLVKRTGEKVFLECVQDMDHENMFWYRQDPGLGLRLIYFSYDVKMKEKGDIPEGYSVSREKKERFSLILESASTNQTSMYLCASSGWRDDEQFFGPGTRLTVL.

In this sample, this clone turned up once. The chain carries TRBV5-1 and TRBJ2-7, with TRBD2 identical over 7 bases. Germline loops: CDR1 SGHRS, CDR2 YFSETQ. CDR3 length: 14 residues. V lost 0 bases and J lost 5; bases outside the gene matches: 5. The CDR3 DNA sequence: TGCGCCAGCAGCTTGGGACTAGCTCGCGACGAGCAGTACTTC. This encodes CASSLGLARDEQYF.

The chain combines TRBV11-2 with TRBJ1-2; 7 bases are a match to TRBD1. The germline gives CDR1 SGHAT, CDR2 FQNNGV. Losses at the gene ends were 1 base for V and 4 bases for J; bases not matched to a gene: 6. This CDR3 has 15 amino acids. The CDR3, as DNA: TGTGCCAGCAGCTTAGGACAGGGAGGCGGCTATGGCTACACCTTC. This translates into CASSLGQGGGYGYTF.

In the case of this clone: This likely came from a read error, as a far larger clone is one base away. The genes are TRBV25-1 and TRBJ2-7, with D tentatively TRBD1 (7 bases). The V gene lost 3 bases and the J gene lost 4 bases, with 10 bases spanning the gap. Per germline, CDR1 MGHDK and CDR2 SYGVNS. The CDR3 totals 13 residues. The CDR3 sequence is CASSDRGAYEQYF. The CDR3 DNA follows: TGTGCCAGCAGTGACAGGGGGGCATACGAGCAGTACTTC.

V gene TRBV15 combines with J gene TRBJ2-3; weak D call: TRBD2 (5 bases). The V and J ends lost 5 bases and 3 bases respectively, with 18 bases between them. This CDR3 spans 16 amino acids. Germline V gene data show CDR1 as LNHNV and CDR2 as YYDKDF (reference sequence). The CDR3 nucleotides are TGTGCCACCAGCGGAGGCGTCAACAACCCAACAGATACGCAGTATTTT. Its protein product is CATSGGVNNPTDTQYF.

The chain employs TRBV7-9 and TRBJ2-3; possible D gene TRBD2, 6 bases. V was trimmed by 5 bases and J by 2 bases, leaving 23 bases between them. This CDR3 is 18 amino acids long. The germline gives CDR1 SEHNR, CDR2 FQNEAQ (reference sequence). DNA of the CDR3: TGTGCCAGCAGCCGTTTGGGGGTTCGAGGGAGGCTCACAGATACGCAGTATTTT. Translation gives CASSRLGVRGRLTDTQYF. Supplemented by reference TRBV7-9 and TRBJ2-3, the full variable domain reads DTGVSQNPRHKITKRGQNVTFRCDPISEHNRLYWYRQTLGQGPEFLTYFQNEAQLEKSRLLSDRFSAERPKGSFSTLEIQRTEQGDSAMYLCASSRLGVRGRLTDTQYFGPGTRLTVL.

This chain links TRBV7-8 with TRBJ2-7, with a possible D match to TRBD1 (5 bases). Germline lookup yields CDR1 SGHVS and CDR2 FQNEAQ. The CDR3 consists of 14 residues. V lost 1 base and J 0 bases, leaving 7 bases between the germline ends. CDR3 DNA: TGTGCCAGCAGCTTAGTGACAGCCTCCTACGAGCAGTACTTC. Its translation is CASSLVTASYEQYF.

V and J are TRBV7-8 and TRBJ2-7, with D hard to call. V shed 0 bases and J shed 2 bases, with 14 bases lying between them. Germline CDR1 and CDR2: SGHVS and FQNEAQ. The CDR3 loop spans 16 amino acids. The CDR3 bases are TGTGCCAGCAGCTTAGCGCTTAACTTTCCCACCTACGAGCAGTACTTC. Amino acids: CASSLALNFPTYEQYF.

CDR3: CASSLQGASGQPQHF. For the CDR3, the DNA is TGTGCCAGCAGTTTACAGGGGGCGTCAGGACAGCCCCAGCATTTT. The chain combines TRBV27 with TRBJ1-5, with 8 positions matching TRBD1. V gave up 2 bases and J gave up 7 bases; unmatched junction bases: 7. From germline, CDR1 is MNHEY and CDR2 SMNVEV (reference sequence). There are 15 residues in the CDR3.

The chain has TRBV28 and TRBJ2-1, with D unresolved. CDR3 length equals 15 residues. V was trimmed by 3 bases and J by 0 bases, leaving 9 bases between them. Germline CDR1 MDHEN, CDR2 SYDVKM. In nucleotides, the CDR3 is TGTGCCAGCAGTTTTCCGGGTTTCTCCTACAATGAGCAGTTCTTC. Encoded protein: CASSFPGFSYNEQFF.

The table lists this clone with a few counts. This chain links TRBV15 with TRBJ2-4; a weak D match, TRBD2 (5 bases). Germline lookup yields CDR1 LNHNV and CDR2 YYDKDF (reference sequence). V shed 5 bases and J shed 8 bases, with 16 bases lying between them. The CDR3 runs 14 residues. The DNA of the CDR3 is TGTGCCACCAGCCCCGCAAGAGGGAGAGACATTCAGTACTTC. As protein: CATSPARGRDIQYF.

The V call is TRBV11-1, the J call TRBJ1-1; D is unclear. Germline values: CDR1 SGHAT, CDR2 FQDESV (reference sequence). This CDR3 has 14 amino acids. V was clipped by 0 bases and J by 1 base, with 6 bases between them. CDR3 DNA: TGTGCCAGCAGCTTAGCCTCCAAGAACACTGAAGCTTTCTTT. This encodes CASSLASKNTEAFF.

This rearrangement joins TRBV13 to TRBJ1-4, with 8 bases aligning to TRBD1. The CDR3 has 14 amino acids. Germline lookup yields CDR1 PRHDT and CDR2 FYEKMQ (reference sequence). The V gene end was trimmed by 4 bases and the J gene end by 10 bases; junction bases not matched to a gene: 8. CDR3 DNA: TGTGCCAGCAGCTCGGACAGGGTCTTTGGAAAACTGTTTTTT. Its translation: CASSSDRVFGKLFF.

This clone was observed once. The sample contains more than one DNA sequence encoding this CDR3. The CDR3 DNA follows: TGTGCCTGGAGGTCAGGACTAGCGGGGGGGCCCTTGGTCGAGCAGTACTTC. This translates into CAWRSGLAGGPLVEQYF. This chain connects TRBV30 to TRBJ2-7; TRBD2 matches 15 bases. The ends lost 3 bases at V and 6 bases at J; junction bases unmatched: 12. The CDR3 contains 17 residues. CDR1 is GTSNPN, CDR2 SVGIG, per germline (reference sequence).

The rearrangement uses TRBV30 and TRBJ2-2; 10 bases line up with TRBD1. Trimming at V came to 0 bases and at J to 5 bases, leaving 6 bases not matched to a gene. The CDR3 is made up of 16 amino acids. Germline V CDR1 and CDR2: GTSNPN, SVGIG (reference sequence). The CDR3 region has the DNA TGTGCCTGGAGTGTATACGGGACAGGGGTAACCGGGGAGCTGTTTTTT. Residues: CAWSVYGTGVTGELFF.